This T cell receptor (beta chain) was profiled in a study of cytomegalovirus exposure and HLA in healthy donors. Overall study results and limits: In an earlier analysis, productive rearrangement rates for most beta V segments clustered near 87% or 30%. Altogether, 170 or so TCR beta chains were recorded as cytomegalovirus-associated.

This CDR3 has 13 amino acids. In germline, CDR1 is SGHRS, CDR2 YFSETQ. Deletions cut 3 bases from V and 3 bases from J, with 8 bases between. Note on this clone: The antigen remains unidentified. The sample has other DNA sequences that encode this CDR3 too.

PCR primers comprised 60 Vbeta and 13 Jbeta primers. Profiled with immunoSEQ multiplex PCR; TCRdb holds only in-frame clones, not every one. Of about 130,000 clones in the sample, 75% to 85% were seen once. Sequenced sample: PBMCs. The sequence came from a male donor in good health and CMV-seronegative. The chain joins TRBV5-1 to TRBJ2-3, with D possibly being TRBD2 (5 bases). The CDR3 DNA reads as TGCGCCAGCAGCTCTAGCCCAACAGATACGCAGTATTTT. Its translation is CASSSSPTDTQYF.